This T cell receptor beta chain is from a study of blood T cell repertoires in COVID-19. Turning to the study itself: Researchers got acute and convalescent COVID-19 samples from the United States, Italy and Spain. T cells, B-cell-depleted T cells, or PBMCs supplied cDNA or gDNA.

The protocol was immunoSEQ multiplex PCR, while the TCRdb copy is restricted to in-frame clones and leaves out a portion. The table includes some 530,000 clones, 80% to 90% detected once. Germline V gene data show CDR1 as MNHEY and CDR2 as SMNVEV (reference sequence). The CDR3 has 13 residues. The V gene lost 6 bases and the J gene lost 5 bases, with 11 bases spanning the gap. This clone has a count of ten or more. Sequenced input: peripheral blood. The TCR sequence derives from a human donor in a cohort sampled during active COVID-19. This chain joins TRBV27 and TRBJ1-5; D might be TRBD1 (6 bases). CDR3 protein: CASSLDSDQPQHF. The CDR3 nucleotides are TGTGCCAGCAGCCTGGACAGCGATCAGCCCCAGCATTTT.